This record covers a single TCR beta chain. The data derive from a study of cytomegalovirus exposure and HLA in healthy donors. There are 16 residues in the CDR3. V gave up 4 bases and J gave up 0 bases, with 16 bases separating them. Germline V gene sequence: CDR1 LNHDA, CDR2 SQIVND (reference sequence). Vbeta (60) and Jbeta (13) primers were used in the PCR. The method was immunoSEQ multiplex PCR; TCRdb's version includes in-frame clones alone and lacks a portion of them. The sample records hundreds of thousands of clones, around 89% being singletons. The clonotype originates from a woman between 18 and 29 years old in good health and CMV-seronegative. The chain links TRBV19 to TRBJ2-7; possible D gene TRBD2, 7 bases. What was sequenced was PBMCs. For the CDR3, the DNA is TGTGCCAGTAGTAAAGGAGGGGGGGATAGCTCCTACGAGCAGTACTTC. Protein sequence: CASSKGGGDSSYEQYF.